A single sample is the source of the 19 T cell receptor beta chains below, sequenced in a study of T cell changes during pregnancy in multiple sclerosis (dated by TCRdb to between 2018 and 2020). Library creation used the immunoSEQ multiplex PCR assay. TCRdb provides this immuneACCESS table in a form limited to in-frame rearrangements. Some clones are lacking; in checked studies, under half of them reflect an unresolved V gene, and why the rest are absent is not known. Counted in this sample were approximately 70,000 clones; around 92% of them appeared once. In total, the top ten clones hold around 0.7% of the sample. The specimen comprised peripheral blood, sampled in the third trimester of pregnancy. The receptors shown here come from a female donor in good health, enrolled as a control in a pregnancy study.

The chain carries TRBV5-6 and TRBJ2-2; D gene unclear. The CDR3 is made up of 13 amino acids. V lost 5 bases to trimming and J lost 5 bases, with 10 bases between them. Germline V gives CDR1 SGHDT, CDR2 YYEEEE. In DNA, the CDR3 is TGTGCCAGCAGTTTGCCGGTTACCGGGGAGCTGTTTTTT. Its translation is CASSLPVTGELFF.

The chain employs TRBV7-2 and TRBJ1-5; 9 nucleotides line up with TRBD1. The CDR3 runs 14 residues. Germline loops: CDR1 SGHTA, CDR2 FQGNSA. Trimming cost V 5 bases and J 6 bases; bases outside gene matches: 5. The CDR3 region has the DNA TGTGCCAGCAGCCCGGGACAGGGAGGTCAGCCCCAGCATTTT. Amino acid sequence: CASSPGQGGQPQHF.

The chain joins TRBV14 to TRBJ2-1; 10 bases map to TRBD2. The junction had 14 bases not matched to a gene; V was cut back by 1 base and J by 8 bases. The CDR3 runs to 18 residues. Germline V gives CDR1 SGHDN, CDR2 FVKESK. CDR3: CASSQVTGLAGGGDEQFF. The CDR3 bases are TGTGCCAGCAGCCAAGTAACGGGCTTAGCGGGAGGAGGGGATGAGCAGTTCTTC.

The chain joins TRBV6-6 to TRBJ1-2, with 9 bases that match TRBD1. The CDR3 runs to 14 residues. Germline V CDR1 and CDR2: MNHNY, SVGAGI (reference sequence). V was clipped by 6 bases and J by 4 bases; unmatched bases: 6. The CDR3 nucleotides read TGTGCCAGCAGCACGACAGGGGGTTCCTATGGCTACACCTTC. This sequence encodes CASSTTGGSYGYTF.

This clone has a single count. This chain connects TRBV4-3 to TRBJ2-1; the D gene is possibly TRBD2 (6 bases). The V gene lost 4 bases and the J gene lost 0 bases, with 7 bases spanning the gap. This CDR3 is built from 14 residues. Germline V gene sequence: CDR1 LGHNA, CDR2 YSLEER. The CDR3 nucleotides are TGCGCCAGCAGCCGGGACTCCTCCTACAATGAGCAGTTCTTC. It codes for CASSRDSSYNEQFF.

This clone was found once. The chain couples TRBV27 to TRBJ2-3; 9 nucleotides agree with TRBD1. J gave up 7 bases and V 6 bases, and 5 bases lay outside the gene matches. CDR1 and CDR2 (germline): MNHEY, SMNVEV (reference sequence). The CDR3 loop spans 13 amino acids. CDR3 residues: CASSGTGRHTQYF. As DNA, the CDR3 is TGTGCCAGCAGCGGGACAGGGCGACATACGCAGTATTTT.

The chain recombines TRBV9 with TRBJ2-5, with D perhaps matching TRBD2 (7 bases). V lost 3 bases and J lost 5, with 11 bases in between. The CDR3 sequence is 13 residues long. The germline V gene has CDR1 SGDLS and CDR2 YYNGEE. The CDR3 bases are TGTGCCAGCAGCGGCGGGGGCCGGGAGACCCAGTACTTC. Its translation is CASSGGGRETQYF.

To note about this clone: Mismatch with germline at one junction end may stem from a read error. V usage is TRBV27 and J usage is TRBJ2-7; D is perhaps TRBD1 (5 bases). CDR3 length: 11 amino acids. Germline V gene lookup returns CDR1 MNHEY and CDR2 SMNVEV (reference sequence). The CDR3 reads CASSGHGWLNF. The CDR3 coding sequence is TGTGCCAGCAGTGGACATGGGTGGTTGAACTTC.

This chain links TRBV2 with TRBJ2-2; D uncertain. The ends were cut back, 4 bases at V and 4 bases at J, with 13 bases in the middle. The length of the CDR3 is 15 residues. CDR1 is SNHLY, CDR2 FYNNEI, per germline. CDR3: CASSGLLASTGELFF. The CDR3 DNA is TGTGCCAGCAGTGGACTCCTTGCCTCCACCGGGGAGCTGTTTTTT.

The chain uses TRBV6-1 and TRBJ2-7; TRBD1 matches 9 bases. Germline CDR1 reads MNHNS; CDR2 reads SASEGT. This CDR3 contains 15 residues. V lost 1 base to trimming and J lost 2 bases; unmatched junction nucleotides: 3. CDR3: CASSEGQGVTYEQYF. The CDR3 region has the DNA TGTGCCAGCAGTGAAGGACAGGGGGTTACCTACGAGCAGTACTTC.

This chain uses TRBV15 with TRBJ1-2; 7 nucleotides align to TRBD1. Looked up from germline, CDR1 is LNHNV and CDR2 is YYDKDF (reference sequence). The CDR3 runs 13 residues. V was clipped by 0 bases and J by 7 bases; unmatched bases: 2. CDR3 amino acids: CATSRDKGAGYTF. The CDR3 DNA reads TGTGCCACCAGCAGAGATAAGGGGGCTGGCTACACCTTC. The whole variable domain, filled in from reference TRBV15 and TRBJ1-2, reads DAMVIQNPRYQVTQFGKPVTLSCSQTLNHNVMYWYQQKSSQAPKLLFHYYDKDFNNEADTPDNFQSRRPNTSFCFLDIRSPGLGDTAMYLCATSRDKGAGYTFGSGTRLTVV.

The chain is built from TRBV19 and TRBJ2-1; 8 bases line up with TRBD2. The CDR3 totals 15 residues. The germline V gene encodes CDR1 LNHDA and CDR2 SQIVND (reference sequence). V lost 5 bases to trimming and J lost 4 bases; unmatched junction nucleotides: 7. The CDR3 coding sequence is TGTGCCAGTAGTCCGCTAGCGGGCGCTTACAATGAGCAGTTCTTC. Translating it yields CASSPLAGAYNEQFF.

The chain joins TRBV27 to TRBJ2-7; D is possibly TRBD1 (5 bases). V lost 7 bases, J lost 2 bases, and 18 bases lay in between. Germline CDR1 is MNHEY and CDR2 is SMNVEV (reference sequence). The CDR3 spans 15 residues. The CDR3 DNA reads TGTGCCAGCAAACGGCCGGCAGGGTTCCCCTACGAGCAGTACTTC. Translating gives CASKRPAGFPYEQYF.

A word on this clone: A read error may produce the germline difference seen at one junction end. The J gene is TRBJ2-2, the V gene TRBV7-7; TRBD2 matches at 9 bases. Germline assignment: CDR1 SSHAT and CDR2 FNYEAQ (reference sequence). The CDR3 is 20 amino acids. In DNA, the CDR3 is TGTGCTAGCAGCTTAGACTCTAGCGGGAAGTTAGGTGCTGGCACCGGGGAGCTGTTTTTT. Its protein product is CASSLDSSGKLGAGTGELFF.

The rearrangement links TRBV9 to TRBJ2-3, with TRBD1 identical over 10 bases. The CDR3 extends over 16 amino acids. Per the germline V gene, CDR1 is SGDLS and CDR2 is YYNGEE. The junction had 5 bases not matched to a gene; V was cut back by 2 bases and J by 2 bases. CDR3 in DNA: TGTGCCAGCAGCGTCGGGACAGGGGCCCCCACAGATACGCAGTATTTT. Translated, it gives CASSVGTGAPTDTQYF.

The J gene is TRBJ1-2, the V gene TRBV7-2; 7 positions agree with TRBD1. Per the germline V gene, CDR1 is SGHTA and CDR2 is FQGNSA. Trimming took 4 bases from V and 5 from J; bases not matched to a gene: 1. This CDR3 has 12 residues. The CDR3 nucleotides are TGTGCCAGCAGCTCGACAGGGTATGGCTACACCTTC. Residues: CASSSTGYGYTF.

The chain recombines TRBV5-1 with TRBJ2-3, with D perhaps TRBD1 or TRBD2 (5 bases each). Trimming removed 4 bases from V and 1 base from J, with 13 bases in between. The germline V gene encodes CDR1 SGHRS and CDR2 YFSETQ. There are 15 residues in the CDR3. CDR3 bases: TGCGCCAGCAGCCTGGGGGAGAGGGGCACAGATACGCAGTATTTT. This translates into CASSLGERGTDTQYF. Looking up the rest from reference TRBV5-1 and TRBJ2-3 gives the full variable domain: KAGVTQTPRYLIKTRGQQVTLSCSPISGHRSVSWYQQTPGQGLQFLFEYFSETQRNKGNFPGRFSGRQFSNSRSEMNVSTLELGDSALYLCASSLGERGTDTQYFGPGTRLTVL.

The V call is TRBV5-1, the J call TRBJ2-3; unclear D gene. The V and J ends lost 5 bases and 0 bases respectively, with 16 bases between them. Germline CDR1 reads SGHRS; CDR2 reads YFSETQ. The CDR3 runs to 16 residues. CDR3 bases: TGCGCCAGCAGTAACAGCATCACTCCTAGCACAGATACGCAGTATTTT. This gives the protein CASSNSITPSTDTQYF.

This sequence joins TRBV12-5 and TRBJ2-1, with D tentatively TRBD2 (6 bases). Deletions cut 5 bases from V and 0 bases from J, with 8 bases between. Germline lookup yields CDR1 LGHNT and CDR2 FRNRAP. This CDR3 has 14 amino acids. The CDR3 bases are TGTGCTAGTGGTGGCGGGAACTCCTACAATGAGCAGTTCTTC. Amino acid sequence: CASGGGNSYNEQFF.